Listed below are T cell receptor beta chains from one sample, sequenced in a study of read filtering for tumor transcriptome and immune sequencing. In TCRdb, the reads were re-called with MiXCR into one record per CDR3 protein. The sample includes about 60,000 distinct CDR3 sequences, approximately 15% of them seen just once. Sequencing was carried out using a population of CD138-negative cells sorted from bone marrow. The receptors were sampled from a donor at least 40 years old with multiple myeloma. Each CDR3 is given with its conserved first and last residue. D genes are given only for firm matches. Expanded clones are given a class, and other clones once, few, many or no size at all.

D gene,J gene,CDR3 length,V gene,clone size,CDR3 DNA,CDR3 protein
.,TRBJ2-7,16,TRBV7-6,many,TGTGCCAGCAGCTTAGGGTTGCAGGGACGGGCCGGCGAGCAGTACTTC,CASSLGLQGRAGEQYF
.,TRBJ1-5,16,TRBV7-9,many,TGTGCCAGCAGCTTAGCCGACAGCCAAGGCAATCAGCCCCAGCATTTT,CASSLADSQGNQPQHF
.,TRBJ2-1,15,TRBV6-2/TRBV6-3,many,TGTGCCAGCAGTTACGGGCTAGCCGGCCTTGATGAGCAGTTCTTC,CASSYGLAGLDEQFF
TRBD1,TRBJ2-5,14,TRBV11-2,few,TGTGCCAGCAGCTGGGGGACAGGGCAGGAGACCCAGTACTTC,CASSWGTGQETQYF
TRBD2,TRBJ2-7,16,TRBV29-1,many,TGCAGCGTTGCCCTCCAGACTAGCTCCCCAACCTACGAGCAGTACTTC,CSVALQTSSPTYEQYF
.,TRBJ2-1,13,TRBV10-2,many,TGCGCCAGCAGTGAGTCAAAGTACAATGAGCAGTTCTTC,CASSESKYNEQFF
TRBD2,TRBJ2-3,19,TRBV9,many,TGTGCCAGCAGCCCTATCGGGGGACTAGCTCAAGGGAACACAGATACGCAGTATTTT,CASSPIGGLAQGNTDTQYF
TRBD2,TRBJ2-1,16,TRBV5-5,many,TGTGCCAGCAGCCCGACCGGGACTAGCTCCTTCGATGAGCAGTTCTTC,CASSPTGTSSFDEQFF
.,TRBJ1-5,15,TRBV12-3/TRBV12-4,many,TGTGCCAGCAGTTTACGGGGGCACCTTAATCAGCCCCAGCATTTT,CASSLRGHLNQPQHF
TRBD2,TRBJ2-1,16,TRBV7-9,.,TGTGCCAGCAGCCCCGTTTCTCTAGCGGGGGCCTTGGAGCAGTTCTTC,CASSPVSLAGALEQFF
.,TRBJ1-5,13,TRBV3-1,many,TGTGCCAGCAGCCAAGGATTCAATCAGCCCCAGCATTTT,CASSQGFNQPQHF
.,TRBJ1-5,15,TRBV18,many,TGTGCCAGCTCACCGGGAGAGTATAGCAATCAGCCCCAGCATTTT,CASSPGEYSNQPQHF
TRBD1,TRBJ1-5,15,TRBV7-2,.,TGTGCCAGCAGCCGACGACAGGGGGCAGGACAGCCCCAGCATTTT,CASSRRQGAGQPQHF
.,TRBJ1-1,15,TRBV13,few,TGTGCCAGCAGCTTGCGTACAGGGCTGGGCACTGAAGCTTTCTTT,CASSLRTGLGTEAFF
.,TRBJ1-1,12,TRBV29-1,.,TGCAGCGTTGAGTGGGGGAACACTGAAGCTTTCTTT,CSVEWGNTEAFF
TRBD1,TRBJ1-5,18,TRBV4-1,few,TGCGCCAGCAGCCAAAGGTGGACAGGGGCGGATAGCAATCAGCCCCAGCATTTT,CASSQRWTGADSNQPQHF
.,TRBJ2-1,14,TRBV20-1,many,TGCAGTGCTAAAACCCGGACCTTAGGCAATGAGCAGTTCTTC,CSAKTRTLGNEQFF
.,TRBJ2-2,15,TRBV4-3,.,TGCGCCAGCAGCCAAGCCCCGTTCAGTCCCGGGGAGCTGTTTTTT,CASSQAPFSPGELFF
TRBD1,TRBJ1-1,13,TRBV7-2,many,TGTGCCAGCAGCTTCGGACAGGGGACTGAAGCTTTCTTT,CASSFGQGTEAFF
TRBD2,TRBJ2-1,18,TRBV5-1,many,TGCGCCAGCAGCTCCCTGGGGCTAGCGGGAGTGTCCTACAATGAGCAGTTCTTC,CASSSLGLAGVSYNEQFF
.,TRBJ2-1,14,TRBV5-4,many,TGTGCCAGCAGCTTTGGCGGGATAGTCAATGAGCAGTTCTTC,CASSFGGIVNEQFF
.,TRBJ2-1,14,TRBV29-1,many,TGCAGCGTTAAAGGGCAGGGGCTCGGCAATGAGCAGTTCTTC,CSVKGQGLGNEQFF
TRBD1,TRBJ1-1,15,TRBV4-1,.,TGCGCCAGCAGCCAAGCGGACAGGGGAAGAACTGAAGCTTTCTTT,CASSQADRGRTEAFF
TRBD1,TRBJ2-3,15,TRBV19,many,TGTGCCAGTAGTCCTAGGACAGGGCTACAGATACGTCAGTATTTT,CASSPRTGLQIRQYF
.,TRBJ2-3,13,TRBV29-1,many,TGCAGCGTTGATAGACAGTTTTCAGATACGCAGTATTTT,CSVDRQFSDTQYF
.,TRBJ1-2,14,TRBV20-1,many,TGCAGTGCCCCTGAAACGGGCAGGGACTATGGCTACACCTTC,CSAPETGRDYGYTF
.,TRBJ2-6,15,TRBV6-2/TRBV6-3,many,TGTGCCAGCATTAATCCGAGCTCTGGGGCCAACGTCCTGACTTTC,CASINPSSGANVLTF
TRBD2,TRBJ2-1,18,TRBV20-1,many,TGCAGTGCTCTCGGGACTAGCGGGGAGGGTAGGACCTACAATGAGCAGTTCTTC,CSALGTSGEGRTYNEQFF
TRBD2,TRBJ2-1,15,TRBV19,few,TGTGCCAGTCTCCCTAGCGGGAGGTATCACGATGAGCAGTTCTTC,CASLPSGRYHDEQFF
.,TRBJ2-2,17,TRBV7-3,many,TGTGCCAGCAGCTTAATTCGCTCTAGCACGAACACCGGGGAGCTGTTTTTT,CASSLIRSSTNTGELFF
.,TRBJ2-1,13,TRBV29-1,many,TGCAGCGTCTCGAGGACAGACGGCAATGAGCAGTTCTTC,CSVSRTDGNEQFF
TRBD1,TRBJ1-2,13,TRBV2,many,TGTGCCAGCAGTGAGGGACAGGGGATTGGCTACACCTTC,CASSEGQGIGYTF
TRBD1,TRBJ1-2,15,TRBV14,few,TGTGCCAGCAGCCGATACAGGGGGGGTGGCTATGGCTACACCTTC,CASSRYRGGGYGYTF
TRBD2,TRBJ2-1,16,TRBV11-1,few,TGTGCCAGCAGCCTTGTTTTGACTAGCGGGTACAATGAGCAGTTCTTC,CASSLVLTSGYNEQFF
.,TRBJ1-1,17,TRBV6-2/TRBV6-3,many,TGTGCCAGCAGCCGTACCACGGGGGGGGTCAAGAACACTGAAGCTTTCTTT,CASSRTTGGVKNTEAFF
.,TRBJ2-5,14,TRBV5-1,.,TGCGCCAGCAGCTCGGGGCCTCGAGGAGAGACCCAGTACTTT,CASSSGPRGETQYF
.,TRBJ2-7,12,TRBV11-3,many,TGTGCCAGCAGCTTAAACGGGGACGAGCAGTACTTC,CASSLNGDEQYF
TRBD2,TRBJ2-2,16,TRBV11-2,.,TGTGCCAGCAGGTCGGGACTAGCGGGATATACCGGGGAGCTGTTTTTT,CASRSGLAGYTGELFF
.,TRBJ1-1,13,TRBV11-2,many,TGTGCCAGCAGCTGGGGGGTGGACACTGAAGCTTTCTTT,CASSWGVDTEAFF
.,TRBJ2-7,17,TRBV12-3/TRBV12-4,few,TGTGCCAGCAGTCTCGGGATCGTCGGGCGCAACTCCTACGAGCAGTGCTTC,CASSLGIVGRNSYEQCF
.,TRBJ2-7,16,TRBV6-2/TRBV6-3,few,TGTGCCAGCAGTCCGCGGTCTTTCCTGAATACCTACGAGCAGTACTTC,CASSPRSFLNTYEQYF
TRBD1,TRBJ2-1,16,TRBV6-2/TRBV6-3,many,TGTGCCAGCAGTTACCGGGACAGGGTTACGTTCAATGAGCAGTTCTTC,CASSYRDRVTFNEQFF
TRBD1,TRBJ2-7,15,TRBV11-2,few,TGTGCCAGCAGCTTCAGCAGGGGGCTCCCCTACGAGCAGTACTTC,CASSFSRGLPYEQYF
TRBD1,TRBJ2-7,16,TRBV20-1,many,TGCAGTGCACCCGGGACAGGGGGCTCCTTCTCCTACGAGCAGTACTTC,CSAPGTGGSFSYEQYF
TRBD2,TRBJ2-1,16,TRBV7-2,many,TGTGCCAGCAGCTTAGCTGCTAGCGGGACCTACAATGAGCAGTTCTTC,CASSLAASGTYNEQFF
TRBD2,TRBJ2-3,17,TRBV4-2,few,TGTGCCAGCAGCCAAGTAACTAGCGGGGGGAGCACAGATACGCAGTATTTT,CASSQVTSGGSTDTQYF